A selection of T cell receptor beta chains follows, all from one sample in a study of OX40 agonist ivuxolimab in advanced cancers. Profiling relied on immunoSEQ multiplex PCR, and the TCRdb table lists in-frame clones only, not all of them. The data contain about 58,000 clones, 70% to 85% of them singletons. This sample comprised CD4+ or CD8+ T cells sorted from blood, obtained in a trial of the OX40 agonist ivuxolimab. These receptors all come from an adult with an advanced solid tumor such as melanoma, head and neck, liver or kidney cancer. CDR3s include the opening cysteine and the closing phenylalanine or tryptophan. The order of the fields is J gene, D gene, clone size, V gene, CDR3 protein, CDR3 DNA. D genes are given only for firm matches. Only some rows state a clone size, as once, few, many or a class for expanded clones.

TRBJ2-5 | NA | NA | TRBV11-3 | CASSLELAEETQYF | TGTGCCAGCAGCTTAGAACTAGCCGAGGAGACCCAGTACTTC
TRBJ1-1 | NA | medium-sized | TRBV19 | CASREGMNTEAFF | TGTGCCAGTAGGGAGGGGATGAACACTGAAGCTTTCTTT
TRBJ1-2 | TRBD1 | NA | TRBV19 | CASKRDRDYGYTF | TGTGCCAGTAAACGGGACAGGGATTATGGCTACACCTTC
TRBJ1-1 | NA | NA | TRBV7-6 | CASSQNKNTEAFF | TGTGCCAGCAGCCAAAACAAGAACACTGAAGCTTTCTTT
TRBJ2-1 | TRBD1 | NA | TRBV2 | CALRGQLLAYNEQFF | TGTGCCCTCAGGGGGCAGCTGTTGGCCTACAATGAGCAGTTCTTC
TRBJ2-2 | TRBD2 | NA | TRBV18 | CASSPTSGLNTGELFF | TGTGCCAGCTCACCGACTAGCGGGCTGAACACCGGGGAGCTGTTTTTT
TRBJ1-4 | TRBD1 | NA | TRBV7-8 | CASSFWGQGNEKLFF | TGTGCCAGCAGCTTCTGGGGACAGGGGAATGAAAAACTGTTTTTT
TRBJ1-2 | NA | NA | TRBV7-2 | CASSFGRGYGYTF | TGTGCCAGCAGCTTCGGTCGTGGTTATGGCTACACCTTC
TRBJ2-2 | NA | NA | TRBV5-1 | CASSPMWSDTGELFF | TGCGCCAGCAGCCCAATGTGGTCGGACACCGGGGAGCTGTTTTTT
TRBJ1-5 | NA | NA | TRBV6-6 | CASSNPGWPQHF | TGTGCCAGCAGTAACCCTGGGTGGCCCCAGCATTTT